This T cell receptor beta chain derives from a study of T cells in Graves' hyperthyroidism and ophthalmopathy (dated by TCRdb to 2018 to 2020). Study-level background: Peripheral blood samples were taken at the time of initial diagnosis, prior to any treatment. TCR V-J signatures able to tell the groups apart were searched for in a discovery cohort of some 100 patients, of whom roughly 42 had Graves' ophthalmopathy and 57 had stable Graves' hyperthyroidism. Prospective prediction of ophthalmopathy was tested in an independent validation cohort consisting of fewer than 20 hyperthyroidism patients and approximately 16 patients who later progressed to ophthalmopathy. The 100 discovery patients were randomly split 7:3 into training and test sets. In six Graves' hyperthyroidism patients, the study also compared T-cell repertoires from thyroid tissue with T-cell repertoires from blood. After blood sampling, hyperthyroidism patients were treated with methimazole at a starting dose of 30 mg daily, and ophthalmopathy patients were treated with high-dose intravenous methylprednisolone. The paper reports TCR Vbeta CDR3 sequencing of over 130 peripheral blood samples: approximately 43 ophthalmopathy, fewer than 80 hyperthyroidism and around 17 progressor patients. Overall study outcomes, separate from this receptor: A model built on a 13 V-J signature distinguished ophthalmopathy from stable hyperthyroidism, reaching 85% to 90% sensitivity and 81.08% specificity in cross-validation and 80%/75% in testing. In validation, the model predicted progression to ophthalmopathy with 55% to 71% sensitivity and less than 80% specificity, a median of 6.5 months before onset. Most expanded thyroid clonotypes (frequency above 0.001) were also detected in blood, a finding suggesting that blood repertoires may reflect thyroid immune responses. No statistical method was used to fix the sample size in advance, and group allocation was not hidden from the investigators.

This clonotype was picked up many times. Its cognate antigen has yet to be identified. No base quality values were provided; no much bigger clone lies one nucleotide off. TCR beta CDR3 regions were amplified from RNA transcripts. The first round of RT-PCR for the TCR CDR3 was performed with the HTBI primer set and the Qiagen OneStep RT-PCR kit. The libraries were constructed in a second round of multiplex PCR and then size-selected and purified. Libraries were sequenced paired-end with 100 bp reads on an Illumina HiSeq2000. As for the original processing: SOAPnuke was used to process the raw data, with reads discarded if the reads contained adapters or uncalled bases, had a mean Phred below 15, or lacked an exact constant-primer or identifier match. COPE v1.2.5 was used to merge high-quality paired reads, and clonotypes were defined as unique nucleotide sequences. Clonotypes were aligned to IMGT TRBV, TRBD and TRBJ reference segments using MiTCR v1.1. Only V-J combinations with frequency above 0.0001, covering 99% to 99.2% of repertoires, were analysed. The TCS score was defined as F50 (clonal expansion) divided by E x V (chaos), with BLOSUM62-based TCRdist calculated between CDR3 peptides within each V-J. Welch's t-statistics and random forest reduced some 510 V-J features to 10 to 15, which were used in a naive Bayes classifier (R e1071). TCRdb reprocessing: public reads trimmed at Q25 with fastp, clones called with MiXCR, in-frame beta chains kept. Each CDR3 protein appears once, grouped with its most common genes and DNA. The V and J calls and clone size come from TCRdb's table, not from the authors' own analysis. The sample table lists more than 550,000 distinct CDR3 sequences, around 20% of them with a count of one. Jointly, the top ten make up around 17% of the sample.

Its CDR3 holds 14 amino acids, cysteine through phenylalanine. CDR3 DNA is the only sequence kept; it has 42 bases, read in frame from the first base. Cut back by 1 base and 4 bases, the V and J ends lie 10 bases apart. Hyperthyroidism patients were newly diagnosed, had a disease duration of under 2 months, and were aged 18 to 65 years. Patients with uncontrolled infections, other autoimmune diseases, pregnancy or lactation were excluded. Clinical symptoms, serum thyroxine and TRAb, thyroid ultrasound, and orbital computed tomography formed the basis for the diagnoses. Blood from progressor patients was drawn when they were first diagnosed with hyperthyroidism, before any ophthalmopathy symptoms appeared. PBMCs were separated from around 9.1 ml of fresh peripheral blood using Ficoll-Paque density gradient centrifugation. Patients classed as progressors first received a Graves' hyperthyroidism diagnosis and then went on to develop ophthalmopathy during follow-up. Total RNA was extracted using Trizol reagent, and RNA quality was assessed on an Agilent 2100 Bioanalyzer.

This receptor was identified in a woman in her forties or fifties with Graves' hyperthyroidism that later progressed to Graves' ophthalmopathy. The V gene is TRBV12-3 or TRBV12-4 and the J gene is TRBJ1-2; there is no confident call for the D gene. The specimen was blood. The sequence in DNA is TGTGCCAGCAGTTTAGAACGGATGGGCTATGGCTACACCTTC. Its product reads: CASSLERMGYGYTF.